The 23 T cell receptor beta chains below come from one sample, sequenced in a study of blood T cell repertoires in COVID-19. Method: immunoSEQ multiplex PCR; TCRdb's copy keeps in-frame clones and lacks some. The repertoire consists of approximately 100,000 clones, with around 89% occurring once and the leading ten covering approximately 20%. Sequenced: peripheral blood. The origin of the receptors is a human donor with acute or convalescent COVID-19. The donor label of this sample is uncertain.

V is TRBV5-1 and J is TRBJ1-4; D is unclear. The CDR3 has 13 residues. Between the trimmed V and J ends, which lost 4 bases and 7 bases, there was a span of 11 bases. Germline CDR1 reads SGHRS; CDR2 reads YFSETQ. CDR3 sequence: CASSTTFGEKLFF. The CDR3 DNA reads TGCGCCAGCAGCACTACGTTTGGTGAAAAACTGTTTTTT.

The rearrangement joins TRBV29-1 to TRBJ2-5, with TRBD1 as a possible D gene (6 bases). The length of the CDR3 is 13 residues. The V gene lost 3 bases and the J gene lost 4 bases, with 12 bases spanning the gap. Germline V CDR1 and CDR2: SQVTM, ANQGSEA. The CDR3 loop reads CSVEPSRGETQYF. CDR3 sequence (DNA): TGCAGCGTTGAGCCCTCCAGGGGAGAGACCCAGTACTTC.

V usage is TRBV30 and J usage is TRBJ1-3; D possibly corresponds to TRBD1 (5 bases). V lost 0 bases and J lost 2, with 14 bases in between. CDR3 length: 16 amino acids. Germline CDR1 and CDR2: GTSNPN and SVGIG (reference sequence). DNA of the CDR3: TGTGCCTGGAGTGTCGGGGGGTCCGTGGCTGGAAACACCATATATTTT. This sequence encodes CAWSVGGSVAGNTIYF.

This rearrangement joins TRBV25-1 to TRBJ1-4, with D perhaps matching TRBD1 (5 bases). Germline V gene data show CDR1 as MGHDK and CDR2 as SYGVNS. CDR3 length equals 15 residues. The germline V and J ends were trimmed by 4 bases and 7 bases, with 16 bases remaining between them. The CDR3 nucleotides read TGTGCCAGCAGTGGCTGGACACAAGGGCGTGAAAAACTGTTTTTT. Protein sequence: CASSGWTQGREKLFF.

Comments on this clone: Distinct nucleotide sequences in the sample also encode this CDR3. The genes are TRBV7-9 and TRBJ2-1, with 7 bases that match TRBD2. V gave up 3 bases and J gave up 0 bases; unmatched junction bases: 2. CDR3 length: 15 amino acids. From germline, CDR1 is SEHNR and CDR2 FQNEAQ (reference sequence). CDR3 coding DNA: TGTGCCAGCAGCTTCTCGGGGGGCTCCTACAATGAGCAGTTCTTC. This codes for CASSFSGGSYNEQFF.

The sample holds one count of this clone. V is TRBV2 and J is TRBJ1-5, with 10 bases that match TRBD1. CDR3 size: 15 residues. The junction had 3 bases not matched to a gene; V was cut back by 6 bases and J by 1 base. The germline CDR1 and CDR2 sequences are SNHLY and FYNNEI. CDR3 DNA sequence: TGTGCCAGCAGCCCGGGACAGGGGAGCAATCAGCCCCAGCATTTT. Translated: CASSPGQGSNQPQHF. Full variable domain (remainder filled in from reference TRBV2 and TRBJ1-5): EPEVTQTPSHQVTQMGQEVILRCVPISNHLYFYWYRQILGQKVEFLVSFYNNEISEKSEIFDDQFSVERPDGSNFTLKIRSTKLEDSAMYFCASSPGQGSNQPQHFGDGTRLSIL.

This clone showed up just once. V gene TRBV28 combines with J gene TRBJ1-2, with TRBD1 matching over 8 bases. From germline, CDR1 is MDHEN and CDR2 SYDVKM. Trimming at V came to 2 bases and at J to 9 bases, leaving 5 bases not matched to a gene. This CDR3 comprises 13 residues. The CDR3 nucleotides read TGTGCCAGCAGTTTACCCCAGGGGGCCCGCTACACCTTC. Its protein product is CASSLPQGARYTF.

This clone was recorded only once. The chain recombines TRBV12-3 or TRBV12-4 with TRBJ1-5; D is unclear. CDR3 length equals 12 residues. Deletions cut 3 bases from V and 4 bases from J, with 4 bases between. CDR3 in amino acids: CASSLTNQPQHF. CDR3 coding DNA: TGTGCCAGCAGTTTGACAAATCAGCCCCAGCATTTT.

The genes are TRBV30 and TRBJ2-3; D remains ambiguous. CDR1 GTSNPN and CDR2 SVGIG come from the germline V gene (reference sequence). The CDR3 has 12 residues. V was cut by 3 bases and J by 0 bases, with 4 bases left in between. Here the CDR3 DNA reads TGTGCCTGGAGAGAGAGCACAGATACGCAGTATTTT. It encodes CAWRESTDTQYF.

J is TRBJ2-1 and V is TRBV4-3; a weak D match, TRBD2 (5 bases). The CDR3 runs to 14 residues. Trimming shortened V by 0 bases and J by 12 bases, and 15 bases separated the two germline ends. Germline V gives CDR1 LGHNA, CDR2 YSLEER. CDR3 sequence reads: CASSQDAGQIVQFF. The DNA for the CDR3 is TGCGCCAGCAGCCAAGATGCGGGTCAGATAGTGCAGTTCTTC.

CDR3 sequence: CASSSTSGGSYEQYF. In DNA, the CDR3 is TGTGCCAGCAGTTCGACTAGCGGGGGTTCCTACGAGCAGTACTTC. V is TRBV2 and J is TRBJ2-7; 12 bases agree with TRBD2. CDR3 length equals 15 residues. From germline, CDR1 is SNHLY and CDR2 FYNNEI. V shed 5 bases, J shed 1 base, and the junction held 3 bases outside the gene matches.

CDR3 residues: CASSASGTSGAEQYF. The CDR3 region has the DNA TGTGCCAGTAGTGCCTCCGGGACTAGCGGGGCCGAGCAGTACTTC. The chain is built from TRBV19 and TRBJ2-7, with 13 bases that match TRBD2. V shed 5 bases and J 6 bases; nucleotides not matched to a gene: 7. This CDR3 contains 15 residues. The germline V gene has CDR1 LNHDA and CDR2 SQIVND (reference sequence).

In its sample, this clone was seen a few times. For the CDR3, the DNA is TGTGCCTGGGACGTAGGGGTCCCTAACACTGAAGCTTTCTTT. Protein product: CAWDVGVPNTEAFF. The chain uses TRBV30 and TRBJ1-1; D is possibly TRBD1 (5 bases). Trimming stripped 5 bases from V and 2 bases from J, with 15 bases between. Per germline, CDR1 GTSNPN and CDR2 SVGIG (reference sequence). The CDR3 sequence is 14 residues long.

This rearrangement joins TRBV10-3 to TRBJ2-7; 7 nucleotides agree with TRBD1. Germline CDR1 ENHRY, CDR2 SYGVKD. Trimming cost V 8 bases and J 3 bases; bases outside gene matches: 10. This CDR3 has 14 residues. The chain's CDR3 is CAIAHRDSNYEQYF. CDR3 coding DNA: TGTGCCATCGCCCATCGGGACAGTAACTACGAGCAGTACTTC.

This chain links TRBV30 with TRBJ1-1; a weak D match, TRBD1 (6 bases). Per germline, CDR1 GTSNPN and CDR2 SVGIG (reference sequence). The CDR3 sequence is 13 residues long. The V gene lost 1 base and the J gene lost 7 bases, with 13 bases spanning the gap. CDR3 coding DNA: TGTGCCTGGAGTGCCTTAGGACAGAATGAAGCTTTCTTT. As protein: CAWSALGQNEAFF.

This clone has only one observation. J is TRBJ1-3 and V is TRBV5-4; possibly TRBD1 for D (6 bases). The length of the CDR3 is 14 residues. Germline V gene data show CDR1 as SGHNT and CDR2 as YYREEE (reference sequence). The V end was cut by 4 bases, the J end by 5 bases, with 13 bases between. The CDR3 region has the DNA TGTGCCAGCAGCCCCTGGACAGATCGAAACACCATATATTTT. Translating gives CASSPWTDRNTIYF.

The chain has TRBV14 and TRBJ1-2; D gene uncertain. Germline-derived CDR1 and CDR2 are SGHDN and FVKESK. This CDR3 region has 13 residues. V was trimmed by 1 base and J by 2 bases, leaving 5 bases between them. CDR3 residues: CASSQGPNYGYTF. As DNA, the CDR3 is TGTGCCAGCAGCCAAGGGCCGAACTATGGCTACACCTTC. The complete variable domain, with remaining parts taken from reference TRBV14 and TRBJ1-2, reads EAGVTQFPSHSVIEKGQTVTLRCDPISGHDNLYWYRRVMGKEIKFLLHFVKESKQDESGMPNNRFLAERTGGTYSTLKVQPAELEDSGVYFCASSQGPNYGYTFGSGTRLTVV.

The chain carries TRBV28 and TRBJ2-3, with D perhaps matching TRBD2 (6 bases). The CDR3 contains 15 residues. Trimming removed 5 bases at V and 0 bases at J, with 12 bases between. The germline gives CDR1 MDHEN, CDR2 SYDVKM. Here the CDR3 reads CASSGRRASTDTQYF. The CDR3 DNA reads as TGTGCCAGCAGTGGAAGGAGGGCTAGCACAGATACGCAGTATTTT.

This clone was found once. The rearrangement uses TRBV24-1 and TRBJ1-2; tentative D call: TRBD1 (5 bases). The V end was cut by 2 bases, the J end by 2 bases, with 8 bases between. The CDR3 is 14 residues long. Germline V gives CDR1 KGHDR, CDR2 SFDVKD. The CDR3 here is CATSDSGGNYGYTF. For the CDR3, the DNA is TGTGCCACCAGTGATTCTGGGGGGAACTATGGCTACACCTTC.

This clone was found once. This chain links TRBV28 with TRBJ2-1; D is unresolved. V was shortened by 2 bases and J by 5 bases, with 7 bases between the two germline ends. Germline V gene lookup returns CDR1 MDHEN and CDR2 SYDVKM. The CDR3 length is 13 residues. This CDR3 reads CASSLVRNNEQFF. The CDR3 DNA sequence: TGTGCCAGCAGTTTAGTGAGGAACAATGAGCAGTTCTTC.

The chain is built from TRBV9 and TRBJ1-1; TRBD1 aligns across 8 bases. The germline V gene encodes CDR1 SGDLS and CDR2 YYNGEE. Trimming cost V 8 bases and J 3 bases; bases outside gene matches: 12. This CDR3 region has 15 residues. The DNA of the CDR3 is TGTGCCAGGACTTCTCACCAGGGGGCTGACACTGAAGCTTTCTTT. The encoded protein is CARTSHQGADTEAFF.

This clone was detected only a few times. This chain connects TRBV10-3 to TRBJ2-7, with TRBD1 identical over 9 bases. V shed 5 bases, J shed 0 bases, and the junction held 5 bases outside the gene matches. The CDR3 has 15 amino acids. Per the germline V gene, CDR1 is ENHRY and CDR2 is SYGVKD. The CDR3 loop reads CAISTATGGSYEQYF. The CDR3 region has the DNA TGTGCCATCAGTACCGCGACAGGGGGCTCCTACGAGCAGTACTTC.

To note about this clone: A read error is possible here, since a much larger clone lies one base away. The CDR3 region has the DNA TGTGCCAGCAGCTTGGACAGAAACACTGAAGCTTTCTTT. Its protein is CASSLDRNTEAFF. This rearrangement joins TRBV5-5 to TRBJ1-1; D ambiguous. Germline-derived CDR1 and CDR2 are SGHKS and YYEKEE (reference sequence). V shed 0 bases and J shed 2 bases, with 5 bases lying between them. This CDR3 contains 13 residues.